A single sample is the source of the 30 T cell receptor beta chains below, sequenced in a study of immune cell composition in non-small cell lung cancer. The assay was immunoSEQ multiplex PCR, and TCRdb's table has in-frame clones only and misses some. The sample lists over 5,000 clones, less than 75% seen once, with 9.5% to 12% in the top ten. The sequencing sample was made of lung tumor tissue. These receptors were collected from a human donor with non-small cell lung cancer.

This rearrangement joins TRBV12-5 to TRBJ2-1; 8 bases are shared with TRBD2. The trim removed 7 bases at V and 7 bases at J, leaving 6 bases unmatched. CDR3 size: 13 residues. CDR1 and CDR2 (germline): LGHNT, FRNRAP. The CDR3 reads CASALAGLNEQFF. In DNA, the CDR3 is TGTGCTAGTGCCCTAGCGGGTTTAAATGAGCAGTTCTTC.

V and J are TRBV2 and TRBJ2-7, with D possibly being TRBD2 (5 bases). There are 12 residues in the CDR3. Germline V gives CDR1 SNHLY, CDR2 FYNNEI. Trimming pared 4 bases from V and 5 bases from J, leaving 9 bases between. The CDR3 region has the DNA TGTGCCAGCAGTGGTGGGAGCGACGAGCAGTACTTC. Protein: CASSGGSDEQYF.

This sequence joins TRBV6-1 and TRBJ1-4; tentatively, D is TRBD1 (5 bases). Germline V gives CDR1 MNHNS, CDR2 SASEGT. This CDR3 has 15 residues. V was pared by 4 bases and J by 8 bases, with 17 bases between. DNA for the CDR3: TGTGCCAGCAGTGGAATAGGTCAGGGAGGAGAAAAACTGTTTTTT. Its translation: CASSGIGQGGEKLFF.

J is TRBJ2-7 and V is TRBV7-2, with D maybe TRBD1 (6 bases). The CDR3 length is 15 residues. Germline V lookup: CDR1 SGHTA, CDR2 FQGNSA. The V end lost 4 bases, the J end lost 1 base, and 14 bases lay between the germline ends. CDR3 amino acids: CASSSYRDTSYEQYF. Written as DNA, the CDR3 is TGTGCCAGCAGCTCTTACCGGGACACATCCTACGAGCAGTACTTC.

This rearrangement joins TRBV6-1 to TRBJ2-7; 10 bases agree with TRBD2. The CDR3 runs to 18 residues. From germline, CDR1 is MNHNS and CDR2 SASEGT. The ends lost 0 bases at V and 6 bases at J; junction bases unmatched: 14. The CDR3 DNA reads TGTGCCAGCAGTGAAGCCCCCGGACTAGCGGCCTCAGTGGGCGAGCAGTACTTC. Translated, it gives CASSEAPGLAASVGEQYF.

The chain couples TRBV28 to TRBJ1-4; D remains ambiguous. The CDR3 covers 14 residues. Trimming removed 10 bases at V and 5 bases at J, with 17 bases between. CDR1 is MDHEN, CDR2 SYDVKM, per germline. The CDR3 DNA is TGTGCCACAGGAATCCCCTCCCTAAATGAAAAACTGTTTTTT. Its protein is CATGIPSLNEKLFF.

J is TRBJ1-2 and V is TRBV5-4; D remains ambiguous. The V end lost 4 bases, the J end lost 4 bases, and 11 bases lay between the germline ends. Germline CDR1 and CDR2: SGHNT and YYREEE (reference sequence). The CDR3 is made up of 13 amino acids. The CDR3 nucleotides read TGTGCCAGCAGCGTAGGTGAGGGCTATGGCTACACCTTC. Residues: CASSVGEGYGYTF. The whole variable domain, remainder taken from reference TRBV5-4 and TRBJ1-2, is ETGVTQSPTHLIKTRGQQVTLRCSSQSGHNTVSWYQQALGQGPQFIFQYYREEENGRGNFPPRFSGLQFPNYSSELNVNALELDDSALYLCASSVGEGYGYTFGSGTRLTVV.

This clone turned up a few times. The chain couples TRBV2 to TRBJ2-7; the D is unclear. This CDR3 region has 14 residues. Germline V gene data show CDR1 as SNHLY and CDR2 as FYNNEI. V was clipped by 5 bases and J by 0 bases, with 11 bases between them. The CDR3 DNA sequence: TGTGCCAGCAGTAGAGATTTTTCCTCCTACGAGCAGTACTTC. Its translation: CASSRDFSSYEQYF.

The gene calls are TRBV19 and TRBJ2-2, with 10 bases lining up with TRBD1. V lost 6 bases, J lost 6 bases, and 4 bases stayed unmatched. CDR3 length: 14 residues. Germline assignment: CDR1 LNHDA and CDR2 SQIVND (reference sequence). CDR3 sequence reads: CASRPGQGSGELFF. CDR3 DNA: TGTGCCAGTAGGCCGGGACAGGGGTCCGGGGAGCTGTTTTTT.

The rearrangement uses TRBV19 and TRBJ2-2, with 9 positions matching TRBD2. Trimming took 7 bases from V and 1 from J; bases not matched to a gene: 4. Germline loops: CDR1 LNHDA, CDR2 SQIVND (reference sequence). This CDR3 comprises 15 residues. The CDR3 nucleotides read TGTGCCAGTATTGGACTAGCGAGGAACACCGGGGAGCTGTTTTTT. Translating gives CASIGLARNTGELFF.

In this sample, this clone turned up once. The V gene is TRBV6-1, the J gene TRBJ2-1; TRBD2 might be the D (6 bases). The CDR3 length is 15 residues. Germline V gene data show CDR1 as MNHNS and CDR2 as SASEGT. V lost 6 bases, J lost 3 bases, and 15 bases lay in between. CDR3 protein: CASREGAGFYNEQFF. The CDR3 DNA reads TGTGCCAGCAGAGAGGGAGCGGGTTTCTACAATGAGCAGTTCTTC.

This chain connects TRBV28 to TRBJ1-1; 7 bases match TRBD1. Germline CDR1 and CDR2: MDHEN and SYDVKM. CDR3 length: 14 amino acids. V gave up 5 bases and J gave up 7 bases; unmatched junction bases: 10. The CDR3: CASSDRDRRDEAFF. CDR3 DNA: TGTGCCAGCAGTGACAGGGATCGGAGAGATGAAGCTTTCTTT. Using reference TRBV28 and TRBJ1-1 for the parts outside the CDR3, the full variable domain is DVKVTQSSRYLVKRTGEKVFLECVQDMDHENMFWYRQDPGLGLRLIYFSYDVKMKEKGDIPEGYSVSREKKERFSLILESASTNQTSMYLCASSDRDRRDEAFFGQGTRLTVV.

The chain has TRBV9 and TRBJ2-7, with TRBD2 as a possible D gene (6 bases). From germline, CDR1 is SGDLS and CDR2 YYNGEE. This CDR3 comprises 14 residues. The germline V and J ends were trimmed by 1 base and 3 bases, with 11 bases remaining between them. This CDR3 reads CASSVFGGNYEQYF. The CDR3, as DNA: TGTGCCAGCAGCGTATTCGGAGGGAACTACGAGCAGTACTTC.

CDR3 nucleotide sequence: TGTGCCAGCAGCTTGGAGGGAGGGCCAAATGAGCAGTACTTC. This translates into CASSLEGGPNEQYF. The chain combines TRBV4-2 with TRBJ2-7; 7 bases agree with TRBD2. The CDR3 consists of 14 residues. J gave up 7 bases and V 5 bases, and 11 bases lay outside the gene matches. CDR1 is LGHNA, CDR2 YNFKEQ, per germline.

The chain carries TRBV6-1 and TRBJ1-4; 8 nucleotides agree with TRBD1. There are 18 residues in the CDR3. The junction had 11 bases not matched to a gene; V was cut back by 2 bases and J by 3 bases. Germline V lookup: CDR1 MNHNS, CDR2 SASEGT. Here the CDR3 DNA reads TGTGCCAGCAGTGAATGGGCAGGGGGCGCGTTTTCTAATGAAAAACTGTTTTTT. The encoded protein is CASSEWAGGAFSNEKLFF.

The chain is built from TRBV5-1 and TRBJ1-2; D is unclear. Per germline, CDR1 SGHRS and CDR2 YFSETQ. This CDR3 is 14 amino acids long. V was cut by 4 bases and J by 6 bases, with 16 bases left in between. CDR3 sequence: CASSPTDGGNGYTF. In DNA, the CDR3 is TGCGCCAGCAGCCCTACGGACGGAGGTAATGGCTACACCTTC.

The chain is built from TRBV5-5 and TRBJ2-7; TRBD1 aligns across 8 bases. The CDR3 covers 13 residues. Losses at the gene ends were 5 bases for V and 13 bases for J; bases not matched to a gene: 14. Germline CDR1 SGHKS, CDR2 YYEKEE (reference sequence). The CDR3 nucleotides are TGTGCCAGCAGGTATGACAGGGGCGACGAGCCCTACTTC. Protein: CASRYDRGDEPYF.

This clone was seen a handful of times. The rearrangement links TRBV5-1 to TRBJ2-2, with TRBD1 matching 10 bases. This CDR3 spans 16 amino acids. From germline, CDR1 is SGHRS and CDR2 YFSETQ. J was trimmed by 2 bases and V by 4 bases; bases with no gene match: 5. As DNA, the CDR3 is TGCGCCAGCAGCCCCGACAGGGGGCTAAACACCGGGGAGCTGTTTTTT. Translated, it gives CASSPDRGLNTGELFF.

The chain joins TRBV7-2 to TRBJ2-3; tentatively, D is TRBD1 (5 bases). Trimming removed 5 bases at V and 6 bases at J, with 9 bases between. The CDR3 has 12 amino acids. Per germline, CDR1 SGHTA and CDR2 FQGNSA. The CDR3 sequence: CASSPYRDTQYF. The CDR3 coding sequence is TGTGCCAGCAGCCCTTACAGGGATACGCAGTATTTT. Using reference TRBV7-2 and TRBJ2-3 for the parts outside the CDR3, the full variable domain is GAGVSQSPSNKVTEKGKDVELRCDPISGHTALYWYRQSLGQGLEFLIYFQGNSAPDKSGLPSDRFSAERTGGSVSTLTIQRTQQEDSAVYLCASSPYRDTQYFGPGTRLTVL.

This clone was picked up one time. The CDR3 nucleotides read TGTGCCAGCAGACCCGGGACAAACTCTGGGGCCAACGTCCTGACTTTC. Translating gives CASRPGTNSGANVLTF. The V gene is TRBV27, the J gene TRBJ2-6; D is possibly TRBD1 (6 bases). Deletions cut 6 bases from V and 0 bases from J, with 12 bases between. The CDR3 runs to 16 residues. From germline, CDR1 is MNHEY and CDR2 SMNVEV (reference sequence).

This chain links TRBV29-1 with TRBJ2-5, with D perhaps matching TRBD2 (6 bases). The CDR3 runs 13 residues. V was trimmed by 7 bases and J by 2 bases, leaving 14 bases between them. Germline lookup yields CDR1 SQVTM and CDR2 ANQGSEA. For the CDR3, the DNA is TGCAGCGCGCTACGGGAGATACAAGAGACCCAGTACTTC. Translation: CSALREIQETQYF.

The chain carries TRBV6-1 and TRBJ2-7; 9 nucleotides match TRBD1. The CDR3 runs to 15 residues. Unmatched junction bases numbered 10, after V lost 6 bases and J lost 4 bases. Germline V CDR1 and CDR2: MNHNS, SASEGT. The DNA of the CDR3 is TGTGCCAGCAGGGCCCTGGACAGGGGATCTTACGAGCAGTACTTC. Translating gives CASRALDRGSYEQYF.

This clone showed up just a few times. J is TRBJ2-3 and V is TRBV21-1; TRBD2 is the table's D call and was not checked against the DNA. TRBV21-1 counts as a pseudogene. This CDR3 has 11 residues. CDR3 in amino acids: CATRPVDTQYF. The CDR3 bases are TGTGCCACCCGTCCGGTGGATACGCAGTATTTT.

This chain links TRBV5-1 with TRBJ2-7; D possibly corresponds to TRBD2 (5 bases). Looked up from germline, CDR1 is SGHRS and CDR2 is YFSETQ. This CDR3 is 17 amino acids long. V was clipped by 2 bases and J by 0 bases, with 18 bases between them. DNA for the CDR3: TGCGCCAGCAGCTTATCTGACCGAGGACTTTACTCCTACGAGCAGTACTTC. The encoded protein is CASSLSDRGLYSYEQYF.

The CDR3 coding sequence is TGCGCCAGCAGCCAACTGGGACTAGCGGACACCGGGGAGCTGTTTTTT. Protein sequence: CASSQLGLADTGELFF. The chain recombines TRBV4-3 with TRBJ2-2, with 11 bases that match TRBD2. The CDR3 is made up of 16 amino acids. V shed 2 bases and J 3 bases; nucleotides not matched to a gene: 2. CDR1 is LGHNA, CDR2 YSLEER, per germline.

V usage is TRBV5-1 and J usage is TRBJ2-7, with TRBD1 identical over 10 bases. The J segment lost 6 bases and the V segment lost 1 base, leaving 10 bases of the junction unmatched. The CDR3 is made up of 16 amino acids. Germline-derived CDR1 and CDR2 are SGHRS and YFSETQ. DNA of the CDR3: TGCGCCAGCAGCTTGATGGGACAGGGGACAACGTCCGAGCAGTACTTC. This gives the protein CASSLMGQGTTSEQYF.

The chain couples TRBV5-4 to TRBJ1-2; possibly TRBD1 for D (5 bases). Germline CDR1 SGHNT, CDR2 YYREEE (reference sequence). Trimming stripped 1 base from V and 0 bases from J, with 13 bases between. CDR3 size: 16 residues. CDR3 coding DNA: TGTGCCAGCAGCTTGTTGAGTGGGGCTCCTAACTATGGCTACACCTTC. Translated, it gives CASSLLSGAPNYGYTF.

This rearrangement joins TRBV5-6 to TRBJ2-7; TRBD1 might be the D (5 bases). V was cut by 2 bases and J by 2 bases, with 11 bases left in between. The CDR3 sequence is 14 residues long. Germline V gene data show CDR1 as SGHDT and CDR2 as YYEEEE. The CDR3 DNA follows: TGTGCCAGCAGCTTTGGGCTAGGGGCCTACGAGCAGTACTTC. Protein sequence: CASSFGLGAYEQYF.

This clone was seen a single time. The rearrangement joins TRBV9 to TRBJ2-1; TRBD2 agrees at 10 bases. The CDR3 covers 16 residues. The V and J ends lost 0 bases and 8 bases, in that order; junction bases with no gene match: 8. The V gene's germline CDR1 is SGDLS and CDR2 YYNGEE. The chain's CDR3 is CASSVEVAGGSYEQFF. CDR3 DNA: TGTGCCAGCAGCGTAGAGGTAGCGGGAGGTTCCTATGAGCAGTTCTTC.

V usage is TRBV5-1 and J usage is TRBJ2-3; D gene unclear. This CDR3 has 13 residues. Germline CDR1 reads SGHRS; CDR2 reads YFSETQ. Trimming pared 0 bases from V and 6 bases from J, leaving 8 bases between. The CDR3 DNA sequence: TGCGCCAGCAGCTTGGCCGGTCGCGATACGCAGTATTTT. Translation gives CASSLAGRDTQYF.